These 17 T cell receptor beta chains were all obtained from the same sample, sequenced in a study of Graves' ophthalmopathy and Graves' hyperthyroidism. RNA transcripts provided the template for amplifying TCR beta CDR3 regions. Scientists carried out first-round RT-PCR using HTBI primers and then a second-round multiplex PCR. One entry per CDR3 protein, called by TCRdb with MiXCR from the multiplex PCR reads. Of around 1,200,000 distinct CDR3 sequences listed, less than 45% are singletons. Material: peripheral blood or thyroid tissue (not recorded which). These receptors were taken from an adult man with Graves' hyperthyroidism.

This clonotype occurred many times. The chain uses TRBV13 and TRBJ1-2; no reliable D call. Germline loops: CDR1 PRHDT, CDR2 FYEKMQ (reference sequence). This CDR3 has 13 amino acids. V lost 7 bases and J 4 bases, leaving 13 bases between the germline ends. For the CDR3, the DNA is TGTGCCAGCAACGGTGATACACCCTATGGCTACACCTTC. It yields the protein CASNGDTPYGYTF.

This rearrangement joins TRBV27 to TRBJ2-6; either TRBD1 or TRBD2 may fit D (5 bases each). The CDR3 covers 17 residues. V was pared by 2 bases and J by 0 bases, with 11 bases between. Germline CDR1 is MNHEY and CDR2 is SMNVEV (reference sequence). The CDR3 reads CASSLLGRGSGANVLTF. CDR3 bases: TGTGCCAGCAGTTTACTGGGACGGGGCTCTGGGGCCAACGTCCTGACTTTC. Looking up the rest from reference TRBV27 and TRBJ2-6 gives the full variable domain: EAQVTQNPRYLITVTGKKLTVTCSQNMNHEYMSWYRQDPGLGLRQIYYSMNVEVTDKGDVPEGYKVSRKEKRNFPLILESPSPNQTSLYFCASSLLGRGSGANVLTFGAGSRLTVL.

This clonotype was seen a few times. This chain connects TRBV11-2 to TRBJ2-2; D remains unclear. Germline V gene data show CDR1 as SGHAT and CDR2 as FQNNGV. Deletions cut 6 bases from V and 4 bases from J, with 15 bases between. CDR3 length: 15 amino acids. The CDR3 reads CASRKDRVTTGELFF. The CDR3 region has the DNA TGTGCCAGCAGAAAGGATAGGGTGACCACCGGGGAGCTGTTTTTT.

This clonotype was seen many times. The rearrangement joins TRBV20-1 to TRBJ1-5; D remains unclear. CDR3 length equals 13 residues. Germline loops: CDR1 DFQATT, CDR2 SNEGSKA (reference sequence). Trimming cost V 7 bases and J 0 bases, with 10 bases left between them. CDR3 bases: TGCAGTGTCGGGAGTTTTAGCAATCAGCCCCAGCATTTT. It yields the protein CSVGSFSNQPQHF.

The chain carries TRBV6-2 or TRBV6-3 and TRBJ1-1; 7 bases map to TRBD1. From germline, CDR1 is MNHEY and CDR2 SVGEGT. Unmatched junction bases numbered 6, after V lost 10 bases and J lost 4 bases. The CDR3 loop spans 12 amino acids. The DNA for the CDR3 is TGTGCCATCGGGGACAGCGGCACTGAAGCTTTCTTT. It encodes CAIGDSGTEAFF.

This clonotype was observed at least ten times. The V and J genes are TRBV5-1 and TRBJ1-2, with D perhaps matching TRBD1 (6 bases). CDR3 size: 15 residues. CDR1 is SGHRS, CDR2 YFSETQ, per germline. Trimming cost V 2 bases and J 3 bases, with 14 bases left between them. In DNA form, the CDR3 reads TGCGCCAGCAGCTTAACAGGGAACGTTGACTATGGCTACACCTTC. It is translated as CASSLTGNVDYGYTF.

V gene TRBV11-1 combines with J gene TRBJ1-5, with 7 bases lining up with TRBD1. V lost 1 base and J lost 8; bases outside the gene matches: 5. This CDR3 has 14 residues. Germline V gene data show CDR1 as SGHAT and CDR2 as FQDESV (reference sequence). CDR3 DNA: TGTGCCAGCAGCTTAGGAGGGGGCGTAGAGCCCCAGCATTTT. Protein product: CASSLGGGVEPQHF.

In regard to this clonotype: A read error may explain this, as a much larger clone is one base away. The V and J genes are TRBV9 and TRBJ1-3; D may be TRBD1 (6 bases). The CDR3 covers 14 residues. Germline V CDR1 and CDR2: SGDLS, YYNGEE. CDR3 amino acids: CAGSAGQSGNTIYF. The CDR3 DNA reads as TGTGCCGGCAGCGCCGGACAGTCTGGAAACACCATATATTTT.

The rearrangement links TRBV14 to TRBJ2-5; the D is unclear. This CDR3 is built from 15 residues. CDR1 is SGHDN, CDR2 FVKESK, per germline. Trimming left V 0 bases short and J 1 base short, with 9 bases between. The CDR3 DNA reads as TGTGCCAGCAGCCAAGAGAAGAAGCTCCAAGAGACCCAGTACTTC. It translates to CASSQEKKLQETQYF.

This clonotype was counted many times. The chain carries TRBV25-1 and TRBJ2-7; D possibly matches TRBD1 or TRBD2 (5 bases each). V was pared by 2 bases and J by 4 bases, with 15 bases between. CDR1 and CDR2 from the germline V gene are MGHDK and SYGVNS. The CDR3 extends over 15 amino acids. This CDR3 is CASSEPRGRYYEQYF. DNA for the CDR3: TGTGCCAGCAGTGAACCCCGGGGCAGATATTACGAGCAGTACTTC.

The chain couples TRBV19 to TRBJ1-2; D might be TRBD1 (5 bases). Trimming took 5 bases from V and 4 from J, leaving 20 bases between them. Germline V CDR1 and CDR2: LNHDA, SQIVND (reference sequence). The CDR3 totals 16 residues. The CDR3 sequence: CASSPRAGTASYGYTF. The CDR3 DNA follows: TGTGCCAGTAGTCCCCGGGCCGGGACGGCGAGCTATGGCTACACCTTC.

The table lists this clonotype with a few counts. At one end the junction does not follow the germline gene, possibly because of a read error. The rearrangement joins TRBV7-9 to TRBJ1-3, with D hard to call. The CDR3 totals 16 residues. Germline CDR1 reads SEHNR; CDR2 reads FQNEAQ (reference sequence). The CDR3 is CASSQAMWGSGNTIYF. The CDR3 DNA is TGCGCCAGCAGCCAAGCTATGTGGGGCTCTGGAAACACCATATATTTT. Full variable domain (remainder filled in from reference TRBV7-9 and TRBJ1-3): DTGVSQNPRHKITKRGQNVTFRCDPISEHNRLYWYRQTLGQGPEFLTYFQNEAQLEKSRLLSDRFSAERPKGSFSTLEIQRTEQGDSAMYLCASSQAMWGSGNTIYFGEGSWLTVV.

The chain couples TRBV4-1 to TRBJ1-1, with D maybe TRBD1 (5 bases). The CDR3 is made up of 19 amino acids. Germline V gene lookup returns CDR1 MGHRA and CDR2 YSYEKL. V lost 0 bases, J lost 0 bases, and 20 bases lay in between. CDR3 coding DNA: TGCGCCAGCAGCCAAGATCAAAGGGGTCTGTGGGGCATGAACACTGAAGCTTTCTTT. Its translation is CASSQDQRGLWGMNTEAFF.

The gene calls are TRBV7-2 and TRBJ2-7; 7 nucleotides match TRBD2. CDR1 and CDR2 from the germline V gene are SGHTA and FQGNSA. The CDR3 contains 15 residues. Losses at the gene ends were 1 base for V and 2 bases for J; bases not matched to a gene: 5. The CDR3 region is CASSLVTSAAYEQYF. DNA for the CDR3: TGTGCCAGCAGCTTAGTTACTAGCGCTGCCTACGAGCAGTACTTC.

This clonotype showed up just once. This chain links TRBV6-1 with TRBJ1-1, with 7 bases fitting TRBD1. Germline CDR1 MNHNS, CDR2 SASEGT. Unmatched junction bases numbered 12, after V lost 6 bases and J lost 5 bases. This CDR3 comprises 15 residues. CDR3 nucleotides: TGTGCCAGCAGCTTAAGGGGGCCCCTCTGGACTGAAGCTTTCTTT. Residues: CASSLRGPLWTEAFF.

This clonotype has at least ten counts. The chain uses TRBV7-9 and TRBJ1-5, with D possibly being TRBD1 (5 bases). The CDR3 contains 17 residues. V shed 1 base and J shed 1 base, with 14 bases lying between them. Per the germline V gene, CDR1 is SEHNR and CDR2 is FQNEAQ (reference sequence). CDR3 residues: CASSLGPGRESNQPQHF. The CDR3 DNA sequence: TGTGCCAGCAGCTTAGGTCCGGGACGGGAGAGCAATCAGCCCCAGCATTTT.

The gene calls are TRBV6-5 and TRBJ2-5; D is possibly TRBD1 (6 bases). Germline CDR1 is MNHEY and CDR2 is SVGAGI. The CDR3 length is 14 residues. Between the trimmed V and J ends, which lost 4 bases and 9 bases, there was a span of 18 bases. CDR3 residues: CASSLTGANQPQYF. The CDR3 nucleotides read TGTGCCAGCAGTTTGACAGGCGCTAATCAGCCCCAGTACTTC.